This TCR beta chain emerged from a study of regulatory T cells in long-lasting Graves disease. To make TCR beta libraries, researchers used iRepertoire HTBI primers and Arm-PCR of CDR3 regions. TCRdb re-called the multiplex PCR reads through MiXCR, storing one row per CDR3 protein. The sample contains 300,000 to 400,000 distinct CDR3 sequences, about a sixth of which appear only once. To note about this clonotype: A much larger clone is a single base away; this may be a read error.

This CDR3 has 11 residues. V shed 8 bases and J shed 7 bases, with 14 bases lying between them. In germline, CDR1 is GTSNPN, CDR2 SVGIG (reference sequence). The time point: newly diagnosed GD, antithyroid drugs for less than 3 months. The authors made the TCR library using RNA they extracted from PBMCs. This sample was shared with a second study, whose subject was T cells in Graves' hyperthyroidism and ophthalmopathy.

The sequence derives from a man between 35 and 55 years old with Graves disease. The sequences come from peripheral blood mononuclear cells (PBMCs), collected at new diagnosis, from a patient treated with antithyroid drugs. This chain uses TRBV30 with TRBJ2-5; perhaps TRBD2 as D (6 bases). The CDR3 region is CALRQGGTQYF. CDR3 in DNA: TGTGCCCTTCGGCAGGGAGGGACCCAGTACTTC.